This TCR beta chain came from a study of blood T cells in healthy people across ages. The CDR3 loop spans 16 amino acids. Trimming pared 2 bases from V and 5 bases from J, leaving 19 bases between. The use of a sample-barcoded 5' primer and a J-beta primer mix characterized a second PCR of roughly 6 to 12 cycles. MiXCR, applied by TCRdb to the 5' RACE reads, yields one record per CDR3 protein. The sample yields fewer than 2,000,000 distinct CDR3 sequences, about two fifths seen once. Aged about 6 to 95, donors were systemically healthy Caucasians from Russia. The receptor was derived from a human donor in good health. The V call is TRBV12-3 or TRBV12-4, the J call TRBJ2-7; a weak D match, TRBD1 (5 bases). The sample comprised blood. In DNA form, the CDR3 reads TGTGCCAGCAGTTTAAGGAGAAGGGGCGATTGGGACGAGCAGTACTTC. Residues: CASSLRRRGDWDEQYF.